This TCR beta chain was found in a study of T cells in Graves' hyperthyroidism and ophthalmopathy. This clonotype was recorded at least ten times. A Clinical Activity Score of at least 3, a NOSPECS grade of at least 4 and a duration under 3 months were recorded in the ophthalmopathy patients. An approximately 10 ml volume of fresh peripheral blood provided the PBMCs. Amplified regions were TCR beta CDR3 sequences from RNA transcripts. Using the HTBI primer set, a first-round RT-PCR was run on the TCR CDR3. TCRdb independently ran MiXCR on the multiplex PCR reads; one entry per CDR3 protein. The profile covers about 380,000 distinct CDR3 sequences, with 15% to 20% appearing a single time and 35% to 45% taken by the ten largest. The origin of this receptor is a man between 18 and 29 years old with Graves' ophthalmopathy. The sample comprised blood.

The DNA of the CDR3 is TGCGCCAGCAGCTTGGCGGCGGATTTGGGATATAACTATGGCTACACCTTC. As protein: CASSLAADLGYNYGYTF. The rearrangement joins TRBV5-1 to TRBJ1-2; D remains unclear. Germline CDR1 reads SGHRS; CDR2 reads YFSETQ. Deletions cut 0 bases from V and 1 base from J, with 16 bases between. CDR3 length: 17 amino acids.